A single sample gave rise to the 2 T cell receptor beta chains below, sequenced in a study of blood T cell repertoires in COVID-19. The method was immunoSEQ multiplex PCR; TCRdb's version includes in-frame clones alone and lacks a portion of them. The sample carries 150,000 or so clones, roughly 75% recorded once. Sequenced: PBMCs or T cells enriched from blood (not recorded which). Every receptor here comes from a woman in her fifties or sixties who had recovered from COVID-19.

The rearrangement links TRBV10-3 to TRBJ1-1; D is perhaps TRBD1 (5 bases). The CDR3 is made up of 16 amino acids. Germline V gives CDR1 ENHRY, CDR2 SYGVKD. The V end lost 6 bases, the J end lost 1 base, and 18 bases lay between the germline ends. The CDR3 DNA follows: TGTGCCATCAGGGGAGGGGACGGCTCAGCGAACACTGAAGCTTTCTTT. As protein: CAIRGGDGSANTEAFF.

J is TRBJ2-5 and V is TRBV5-6; 7 nucleotides agree with TRBD2. The CDR3 has 16 residues. The V segment lost 3 bases and the J segment 4 bases; nucleotides outside the gene matches: 12. The V gene's germline CDR1 is SGHDT and CDR2 YYEEEE. The DNA for the CDR3 is TGTGCCAGCAGCTCCTCTCCGGGGCGCGGGGGAGAGACCCAGTACTTC. Translating it yields CASSSSPGRGGETQYF.